This is a list of T cell receptor beta chains from one sample in a study of OX40 agonist ivuxolimab in advanced cancers. Measured with immunoSEQ multiplex PCR; TCRdb has only the in-frame clones, and not every one. This repertoire shows approximately 37,000 clones, around 70% found once; its top ten account for nearly 20%. Source: CD4+ or CD8+ T cells sorted from blood, taken in a trial of the OX40 agonist ivuxolimab. The origin of the receptors is an adult with an advanced solid tumor such as melanoma, head and neck, liver or kidney cancer. Both conserved end residues are part of each CDR3. Each record gives: clone size, D gene, V gene, J gene, CDR3 protein, CDR3 DNA. D genes are given only for firm matches. Not every row has a clone size; where given, it reads once, few, many or a size class.

clone_size: once
d_call: TRBD2
v_call: TRBV5-1
j_call: TRBJ2-5
cdr3_aa: CASTHSGTSGGRETQYF
cdr3_nt: TGCGCCAGCACCCACTCCGGGACTAGCGGGGGTCGAGAGACCCAGTACTTC

clone_size: once
d_call: TRBD1
v_call: TRBV7-2
j_call: TRBJ1-3
cdr3_aa: CASSRRDRADAIYF
cdr3_nt: TGTGCCAGCAGCCGCCGGGACAGGGCTGACGCCATATATTTT

clone_size: once
d_call: TRBD1
v_call: TRBV6-6
j_call: TRBJ1-2
cdr3_aa: CASSYSGGSGYTF
cdr3_nt: TGTGCCAGCAGTTACTCAGGGGGCAGTGGCTACACCTTC

clone_size: .
d_call: .
v_call: TRBV7-2
j_call: TRBJ2-5
cdr3_aa: CASSFGNRVETQYF
cdr3_nt: TGTGCCAGCAGCTTTGGTAACCGGGTGGAGACCCAGTACTTC

clone_size: .
d_call: TRBD1
v_call: TRBV10-3
j_call: TRBJ1-2
cdr3_aa: CAISESGGGDGYTF
cdr3_nt: TGTGCCATCAGTGAGTCCGGAGGGGGCGACGGCTACACCTTC

clone_size: .
d_call: TRBD1
v_call: TRBV5-1
j_call: TRBJ1-1
cdr3_aa: CASSLDRVGEAFF
cdr3_nt: TGCGCCAGCAGCCTAGACAGGGTTGGTGAAGCTTTCTTT

clone_size: .
d_call: TRBD1
v_call: TRBV5-1
j_call: TRBJ1-2
cdr3_aa: CASSLEGQGAHGYTF
cdr3_nt: TGCGCCAGCAGCTTGGAGGGACAGGGGGCCCATGGCTACACCTTC

clone_size: .
d_call: TRBD1
v_call: TRBV5-1
j_call: TRBJ2-7
cdr3_aa: CASSATKGTGSYEQYF
cdr3_nt: TGCGCCAGCAGCGCAACTAAAGGGACAGGGTCCTACGAGCAGTACTTC

clone_size: .
d_call: .
v_call: TRBV5-6
j_call: TRBJ1-2
cdr3_aa: CASSFNGEFYGYTF
cdr3_nt: TGTGCCAGCAGCTTCAACGGGGAATTCTATGGCTACACCTTC

clone_size: .
d_call: .
v_call: TRBV6-1
j_call: TRBJ1-1
cdr3_aa: CASSEWRGAFF
cdr3_nt: TGTGCCAGCAGTGAATGGAGGGGAGCTTTCTTT

clone_size: .
d_call: TRBD1
v_call: TRBV5-1
j_call: TRBJ1-1
cdr3_aa: CASSWTGGGNTEAFF
cdr3_nt: TGCGCCAGCAGCTGGACAGGGGGCGGAAACACTGAAGCTTTCTTT

clone_size: .
d_call: .
v_call: TRBV29-1
j_call: TRBJ1-2
cdr3_aa: CSVEGSYGYTF
cdr3_nt: TGCAGCGTTGAAGGCAGTTATGGCTACACCTTC

clone_size: .
d_call: .
v_call: TRBV5-5
j_call: TRBJ2-2
cdr3_aa: CASSLGHTGSTGELFF
cdr3_nt: TGTGCCAGCAGCTTGGGACACACAGGGAGCACCGGGGAGCTGTTTTTT

clone_size: .
d_call: TRBD1
v_call: TRBV7-9
j_call: TRBJ1-1
cdr3_aa: CASSQTGGAAEAFF
cdr3_nt: TGTGCCAGCAGCCAGACAGGGGGCGCGGCTGAAGCTTTCTTT

clone_size: few
d_call: .
v_call: TRBV5-1
j_call: TRBJ2-3
cdr3_aa: CASSLKNPSFDTQYF
cdr3_nt: TGCGCCAGCAGCTTGAAAAACCCCTCATTCGATACGCAGTATTTT

clone_size: .
d_call: .
v_call: TRBV29-1
j_call: TRBJ2-3
cdr3_aa: CSVAPTGDTQYF
cdr3_nt: TGCAGCGTTGCTCCCACGGGGGATACGCAGTATTTT

clone_size: .
d_call: TRBD1
v_call: TRBV6-5
j_call: TRBJ1-4
cdr3_aa: CASSGRVTGNEKLFF
cdr3_nt: TGTGCCAGCAGTGGGAGGGTGACAGGGAACGAAAAACTGTTTTTT

clone_size: .
d_call: TRBD1
v_call: TRBV25-1
j_call: TRBJ1-4
cdr3_aa: CASSDQKGQGAKEKLFF
cdr3_nt: TGTGCCAGCAGTGACCAAAAAGGACAGGGGGCAAAAGAAAAACTGTTTTTT

clone_size: once
d_call: TRBD1
v_call: TRBV5-1
j_call: TRBJ1-4
cdr3_aa: CASSSGTAAANEKLFF
cdr3_nt: TGCGCCAGCAGCTCTGGGACAGCCGCAGCTAATGAAAAACTGTTTTTT

clone_size: .
d_call: .
v_call: TRBV6-1
j_call: TRBJ1-3
cdr3_aa: CASSERVTGGNTIYF
cdr3_nt: TGTGCCAGCAGTGAGAGGGTAACGGGGGGAAACACCATATATTTT

clone_size: .
d_call: .
v_call: TRBV7-9
j_call: TRBJ1-2
cdr3_aa: CASSLWAGYTF
cdr3_nt: TGTGCCAGCAGCTTATGGGCTGGCTACACCTTC

clone_size: few
d_call: TRBD2
v_call: TRBV4-2
j_call: TRBJ2-5
cdr3_aa: CASSPQTSAETQYF
cdr3_nt: TGTGCCAGCAGCCCGCAAACTAGCGCCGAGACCCAGTACTTC

clone_size: once
d_call: .
v_call: TRBV4-1
j_call: TRBJ2-1
cdr3_aa: CASSQPGTRYNEQFF
cdr3_nt: TGCGCCAGCAGCCAACCGGGTACCCGATACAATGAGCAGTTCTTC

clone_size: .
d_call: .
v_call: TRBV5-6
j_call: TRBJ1-5
cdr3_aa: CASSVLRTDSNQPQHF
cdr3_nt: TGTGCCAGCAGCGTCCTGAGGACAGATAGCAATCAGCCCCAGCATTTT

clone_size: .
d_call: TRBD1
v_call: TRBV6-1
j_call: TRBJ1-2
cdr3_aa: CASSGQTGDYGYTF
cdr3_nt: TGTGCCAGCAGTGGACAGACAGGGGACTATGGCTACACCTTC

clone_size: .
d_call: .
v_call: TRBV5-1
j_call: TRBJ1-3
cdr3_aa: CASSPVFSGNTIYF
cdr3_nt: TGCGCCAGCAGCCCCGTATTCTCTGGAAACACCATATATTTT

clone_size: .
d_call: .
v_call: TRBV2
j_call: TRBJ1-2
cdr3_aa: CASSIARNYGYTF
cdr3_nt: TGTGCCAGCAGTATCGCCCGGAACTATGGCTACACCTTC

clone_size: .
d_call: .
v_call: TRBV6-5
j_call: TRBJ1-5
cdr3_aa: CARGGEGNQPQHF
cdr3_nt: TGTGCCAGGGGGGGGGAGGGCAATCAGCCCCAGCATTTT

clone_size: .
d_call: .
v_call: TRBV21-1
j_call: TRBJ1-2
cdr3_aa: CASSKGPNPYGYTF
cdr3_nt: TGTGCCAGCAGCAAAGGCCCAAACCCCTATGGCTACACCTTC

clone_size: .
d_call: .
v_call: TRBV13
j_call: TRBJ1-2
cdr3_aa: CASSLGQADYGYTF
cdr3_nt: TGTGCCAGCAGCTTAGGACAGGCGGACTATGGCTACACCTTC

clone_size: .
d_call: .
v_call: TRBV4-1
j_call: TRBJ2-2
cdr3_aa: CASTSDGNTGELFF
cdr3_nt: TGCGCCAGCACCTCGGACGGGAACACCGGGGAGCTGTTTTTT

clone_size: .
d_call: .
v_call: TRBV28
j_call: TRBJ2-3
cdr3_aa: CASSLSGGTDTQYF
cdr3_nt: TGTGCCAGCAGTTTGTCAGGGGGCACAGATACGCAGTATTTT

clone_size: medium-sized
d_call: .
v_call: TRBV18
j_call: TRBJ1-2
cdr3_aa: CATSLGGPYTF
cdr3_nt: TGTGCCACCTCCCTAGGGGGGCCGTACACCTTC

clone_size: few
d_call: TRBD1
v_call: TRBV30
j_call: TRBJ2-7
cdr3_aa: CAWSFKGQGALEQYF
cdr3_nt: TGTGCCTGGAGTTTTAAGGGACAGGGGGCTCTGGAGCAGTACTTC

clone_size: .
d_call: .
v_call: TRBV6-5
j_call: TRBJ1-6
cdr3_aa: CASSYSWTSYNSPLHF
cdr3_nt: TGTGCCAGCAGTTACTCTTGGACCTCCTATAATTCACCCCTCCACTTT

clone_size: .
d_call: .
v_call: TRBV4-1
j_call: TRBJ2-5
cdr3_aa: CASSQDPSQETQYF
cdr3_nt: TGCGCCAGCAGCCAAGACCCTAGCCAAGAGACCCAGTACTTC

clone_size: .
d_call: .
v_call: TRBV19
j_call: TRBJ1-2
cdr3_aa: CASSFGMGGQVGYTF
cdr3_nt: TGTGCCAGTAGTTTCGGGATGGGGGGGCAGGTCGGCTACACCTTC

clone_size: .
d_call: .
v_call: TRBV5-1
j_call: TRBJ1-6
cdr3_aa: CASSLKGEADSPLHF
cdr3_nt: TGCGCCAGCAGCTTGAAGGGGGAGGCGGATTCACCCCTCCACTTT

clone_size: .
d_call: .
v_call: TRBV19
j_call: TRBJ1-5
cdr3_aa: CASKGAANQPQHF
cdr3_nt: TGTGCCAGTAAAGGGGCAGCTAATCAGCCCCAGCATTTT

clone_size: .
d_call: .
v_call: TRBV9
j_call: TRBJ2-7
cdr3_aa: CASSVGVQGYEQYF
cdr3_nt: TGTGCCAGCAGCGTAGGAGTTCAGGGGTACGAGCAGTACTTC

clone_size: .
d_call: .
v_call: TRBV29-1
j_call: TRBJ2-1
cdr3_aa: CSDRTVKNEQFF
cdr3_nt: TGCAGCGACAGGACGGTGAAAAATGAGCAGTTCTTC

clone_size: .
d_call: .
v_call: TRBV6-5
j_call: TRBJ2-7
cdr3_aa: CASRWYYEQYF
cdr3_nt: TGTGCCAGCAGGTGGTACTACGAGCAGTACTTC

clone_size: .
d_call: TRBD2
v_call: TRBV7-6
j_call: TRBJ2-3
cdr3_aa: CASSLMAGGFADTQYF
cdr3_nt: TGTGCCAGCAGCTTAATGGCGGGGGGGTTTGCAGATACGCAGTATTTT

clone_size: .
d_call: TRBD1
v_call: TRBV5-6
j_call: TRBJ1-2
cdr3_aa: CASSSPSTQGILYGYTF
cdr3_nt: TGTGCCAGCAGCTCACCTTCGACACAGGGGATCCTTTATGGCTACACCTTC

clone_size: .
d_call: .
v_call: TRBV18
j_call: TRBJ1-1
cdr3_aa: CASSPQGNTEAFF
cdr3_nt: TGTGCCAGCTCACCACAGGGGAACACTGAAGCTTTCTTT

clone_size: .
d_call: .
v_call: TRBV2
j_call: TRBJ1-5
cdr3_aa: CASGLSLTVNQPQHF
cdr3_nt: TGTGCCAGCGGTCTTTCGTTGACAGTCAATCAGCCCCAGCATTTT

clone_size: .
d_call: TRBD2
v_call: TRBV25-1
j_call: TRBJ2-1
cdr3_aa: CASSAVWGGYNEQFF
cdr3_nt: TGTGCCAGCAGTGCGGTGTGGGGGGGTTACAATGAGCAGTTCTTC